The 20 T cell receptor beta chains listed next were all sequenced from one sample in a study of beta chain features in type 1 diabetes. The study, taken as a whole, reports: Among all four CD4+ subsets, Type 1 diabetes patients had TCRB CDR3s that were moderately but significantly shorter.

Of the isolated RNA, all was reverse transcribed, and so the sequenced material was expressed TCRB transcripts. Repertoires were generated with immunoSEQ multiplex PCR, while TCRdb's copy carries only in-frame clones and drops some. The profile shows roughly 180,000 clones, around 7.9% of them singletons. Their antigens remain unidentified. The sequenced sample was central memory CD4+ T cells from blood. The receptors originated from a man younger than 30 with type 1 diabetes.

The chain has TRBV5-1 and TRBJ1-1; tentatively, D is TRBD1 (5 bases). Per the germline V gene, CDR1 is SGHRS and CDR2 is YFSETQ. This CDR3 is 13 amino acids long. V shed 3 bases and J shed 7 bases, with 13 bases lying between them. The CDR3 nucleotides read TGCGCCAGCAGCTCCGGAGGGGAGGGTGAAGCTTTCTTT. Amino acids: CASSSGGEGEAFF. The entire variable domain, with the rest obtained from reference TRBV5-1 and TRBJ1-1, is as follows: KAGVTQTPRYLIKTRGQQVTLSCSPISGHRSVSWYQQTPGQGLQFLFEYFSETQRNKGNFPGRFSGRQFSNSRSEMNVSTLELGDSALYLCASSSGGEGEAFFGQGTRLTVV.

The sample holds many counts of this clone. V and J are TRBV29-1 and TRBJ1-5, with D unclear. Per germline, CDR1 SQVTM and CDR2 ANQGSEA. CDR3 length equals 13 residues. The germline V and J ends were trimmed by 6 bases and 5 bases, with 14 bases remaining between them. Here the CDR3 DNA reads TGCAGCGTCAGATACTCGCGGGATCAGCCCCAGCATTTT. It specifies CSVRYSRDQPQHF.

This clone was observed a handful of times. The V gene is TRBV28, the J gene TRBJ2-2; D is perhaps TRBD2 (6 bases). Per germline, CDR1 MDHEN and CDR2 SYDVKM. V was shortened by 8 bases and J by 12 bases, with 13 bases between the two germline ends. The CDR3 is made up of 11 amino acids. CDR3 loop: CASRRDLKLFF. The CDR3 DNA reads TGTGCCAGCCGGAGGGACCTAAAGCTGTTTTTT. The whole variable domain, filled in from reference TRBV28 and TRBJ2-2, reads DVKVTQSSRYLVKRTGEKVFLECVQDMDHENMFWYRQDPGLGLRLIYFSYDVKMKEKGDIPEGYSVSREKKERFSLILESASTNQTSMYLCASRRDLKLFFGEGSRLTVL.

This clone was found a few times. The CDR3 DNA reads as TGCGCCAGCAGCCAAGGTCTCCGGGGTAGGAATTCACCCCTCCACTTT. As protein: CASSQGLRGRNSPLHF. The chain joins TRBV4-1 to TRBJ1-6; no firm D call. V was cut by 1 base and J by 7 bases, with 14 bases left in between. The germline CDR1 and CDR2 sequences are MGHRA and YSYEKL. This CDR3 is 16 amino acids long.

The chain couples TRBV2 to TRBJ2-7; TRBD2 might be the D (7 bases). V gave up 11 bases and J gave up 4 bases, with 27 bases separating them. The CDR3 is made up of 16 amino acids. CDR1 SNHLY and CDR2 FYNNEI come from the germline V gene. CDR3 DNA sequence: TGTGCCTCCGACAGGCCAAGGGGCGGGGGATCATACGAGCAGTACTTC. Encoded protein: CASDRPRGGGSYEQYF.

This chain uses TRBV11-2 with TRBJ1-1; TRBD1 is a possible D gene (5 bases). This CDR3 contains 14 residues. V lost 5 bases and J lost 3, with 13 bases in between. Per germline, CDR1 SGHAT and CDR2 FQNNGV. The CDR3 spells CASSPQGMDTEAFF. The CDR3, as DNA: TGTGCCAGCAGCCCCCAGGGCATGGACACTGAAGCTTTCTTT.

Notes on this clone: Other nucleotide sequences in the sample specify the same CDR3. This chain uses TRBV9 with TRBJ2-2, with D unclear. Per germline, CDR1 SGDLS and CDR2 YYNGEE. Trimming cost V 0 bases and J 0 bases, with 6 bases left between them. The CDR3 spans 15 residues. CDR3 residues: CASSVGHANTGELFF. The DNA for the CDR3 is TGTGCCAGCAGCGTAGGACACGCGAACACCGGGGAGCTGTTTTTT. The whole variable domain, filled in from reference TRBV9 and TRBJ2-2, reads DSGVTQTPKHLITATGQRVTLRCSPRSGDLSVYWYQQSLDQGLQFLIQYYNGEERAKGNILERFSAQQFPDLHSELNLSSLELGDSALYFCASSVGHANTGELFFGEGSRLTVL.

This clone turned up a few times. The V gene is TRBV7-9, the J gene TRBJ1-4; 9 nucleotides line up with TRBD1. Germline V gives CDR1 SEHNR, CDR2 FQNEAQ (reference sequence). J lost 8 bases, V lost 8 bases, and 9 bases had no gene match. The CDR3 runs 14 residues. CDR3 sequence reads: CASQPGTGKEKLFF. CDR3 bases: TGTGCCAGCCAACCAGGGACAGGGAAAGAAAAACTGTTTTTT.

DNA of the CDR3: TGTGCCAGCAGCCCTCAGACTAGCGGGGGATCCACAGATACGCAGTATTTT. Protein: CASSPQTSGGSTDTQYF. This sequence joins TRBV9 and TRBJ2-3; 12 bases agree with TRBD2. Germline V gene lookup returns CDR1 SGDLS and CDR2 YYNGEE. This CDR3 spans 17 amino acids. Losses at the gene ends were 4 bases for V and 2 bases for J; bases not matched to a gene: 8.

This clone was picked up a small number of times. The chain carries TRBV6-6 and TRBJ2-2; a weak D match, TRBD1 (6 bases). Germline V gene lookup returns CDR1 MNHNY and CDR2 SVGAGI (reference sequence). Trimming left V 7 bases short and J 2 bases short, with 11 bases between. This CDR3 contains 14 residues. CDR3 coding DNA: TGTGCCAGCAAATGGGACATTAACACCGGGGAGCTGTTTTTT. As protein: CASKWDINTGELFF.

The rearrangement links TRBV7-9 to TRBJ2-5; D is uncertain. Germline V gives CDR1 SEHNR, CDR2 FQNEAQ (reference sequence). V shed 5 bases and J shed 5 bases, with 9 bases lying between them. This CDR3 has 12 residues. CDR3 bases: TGTGCCAGCAGCCGAGATGAGGAGACCCAGTACTTC. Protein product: CASSRDEETQYF.

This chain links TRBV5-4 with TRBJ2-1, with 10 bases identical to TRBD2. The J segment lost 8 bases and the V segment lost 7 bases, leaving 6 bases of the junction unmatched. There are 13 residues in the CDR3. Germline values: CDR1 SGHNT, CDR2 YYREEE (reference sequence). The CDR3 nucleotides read TGTGCCAGCGTCCTAGCGGGAGCAGATGAGCAGTTCTTC. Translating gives CASVLAGADEQFF.

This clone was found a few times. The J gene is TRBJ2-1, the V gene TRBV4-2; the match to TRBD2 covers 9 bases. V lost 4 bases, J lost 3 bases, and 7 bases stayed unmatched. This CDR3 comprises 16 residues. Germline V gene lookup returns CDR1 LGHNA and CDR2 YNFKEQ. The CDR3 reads CASSPFSGSLYNEQFF. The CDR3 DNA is TGTGCCAGCAGCCCTTTTAGCGGGAGCCTCTACAATGAGCAGTTCTTC.

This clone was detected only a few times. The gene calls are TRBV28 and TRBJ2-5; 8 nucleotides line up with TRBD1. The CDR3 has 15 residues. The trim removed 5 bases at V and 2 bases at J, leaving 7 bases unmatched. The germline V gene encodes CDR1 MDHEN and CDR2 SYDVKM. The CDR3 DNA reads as TGTGCCAGCAGTCCGAGTGGGACAGGACAAGAGACCCAGTACTTC. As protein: CASSPSGTGQETQYF.

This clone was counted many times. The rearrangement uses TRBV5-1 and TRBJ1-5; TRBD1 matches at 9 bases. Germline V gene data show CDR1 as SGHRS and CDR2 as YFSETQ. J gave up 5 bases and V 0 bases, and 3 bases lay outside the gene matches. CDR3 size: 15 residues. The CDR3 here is CASSLEGQGYQPQHF. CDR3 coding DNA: TGCGCCAGCAGCTTGGAGGGACAGGGTTATCAGCCCCAGCATTTT.

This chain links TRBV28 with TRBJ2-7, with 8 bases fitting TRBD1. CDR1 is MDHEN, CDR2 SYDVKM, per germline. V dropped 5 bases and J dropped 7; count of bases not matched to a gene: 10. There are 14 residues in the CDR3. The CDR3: CASSGWTGRWEQYF. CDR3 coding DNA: TGTGCCAGCAGTGGTTGGACAGGGCGTTGGGAGCAGTACTTC.

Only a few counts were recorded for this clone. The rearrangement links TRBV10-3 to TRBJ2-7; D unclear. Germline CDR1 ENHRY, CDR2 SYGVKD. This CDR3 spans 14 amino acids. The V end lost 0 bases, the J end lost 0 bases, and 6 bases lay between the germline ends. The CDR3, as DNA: TGTGCCATCAGTGAGTCCGGTACCTCCTACGAGCAGTACTTC. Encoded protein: CAISESGTSYEQYF.

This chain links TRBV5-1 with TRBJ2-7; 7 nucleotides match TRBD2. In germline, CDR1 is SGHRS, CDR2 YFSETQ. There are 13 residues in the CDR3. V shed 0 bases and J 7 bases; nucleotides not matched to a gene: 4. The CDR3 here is CASSLGEGWEQYF. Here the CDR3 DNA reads TGCGCCAGCAGCTTGGGGGAGGGCTGGGAGCAGTACTTC. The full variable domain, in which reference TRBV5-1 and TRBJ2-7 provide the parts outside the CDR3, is KAGVTQTPRYLIKTRGQQVTLSCSPISGHRSVSWYQQTPGQGLQFLFEYFSETQRNKGNFPGRFSGRQFSNSRSEMNVSTLELGDSALYLCASSLGEGWEQYFGPGTRLTVT.

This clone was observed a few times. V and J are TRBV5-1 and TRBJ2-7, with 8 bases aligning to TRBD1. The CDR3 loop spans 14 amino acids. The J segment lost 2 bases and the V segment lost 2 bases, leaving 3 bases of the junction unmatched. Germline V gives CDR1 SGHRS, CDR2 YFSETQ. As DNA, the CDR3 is TGCGCCAGCAGCTTTACAGGGGGAGCCTACGAGCAGTACTTC. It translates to CASSFTGGAYEQYF.

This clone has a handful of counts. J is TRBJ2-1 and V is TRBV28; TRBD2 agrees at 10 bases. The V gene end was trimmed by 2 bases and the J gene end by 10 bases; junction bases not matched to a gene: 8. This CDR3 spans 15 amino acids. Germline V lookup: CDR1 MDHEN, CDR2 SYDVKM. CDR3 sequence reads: CASSLPSGGPGEQFF. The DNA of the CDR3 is TGTGCCAGCAGTTTACCTAGCGGGGGCCCAGGGGAGCAGTTCTTC.